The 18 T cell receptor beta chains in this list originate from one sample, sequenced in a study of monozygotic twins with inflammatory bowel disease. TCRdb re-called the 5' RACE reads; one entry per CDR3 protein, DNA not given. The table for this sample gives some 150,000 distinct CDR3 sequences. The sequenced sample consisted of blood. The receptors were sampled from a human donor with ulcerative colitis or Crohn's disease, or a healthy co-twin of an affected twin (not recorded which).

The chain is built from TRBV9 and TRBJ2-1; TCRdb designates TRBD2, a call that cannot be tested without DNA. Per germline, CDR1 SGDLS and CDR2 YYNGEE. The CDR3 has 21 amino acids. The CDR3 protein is CASSVDGGLAVPFSSYNEQFF.

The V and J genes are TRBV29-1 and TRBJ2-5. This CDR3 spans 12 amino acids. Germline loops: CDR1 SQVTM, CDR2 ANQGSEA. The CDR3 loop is CSARAPQETQYF.

CDR3 sequence reads: CSAPPAYGYTF. The V and J genes are TRBV20-1 and TRBJ1-2. The CDR3 contains 11 residues. Looked up from germline, CDR1 is DFQATT and CDR2 is SNEGSKA (reference sequence).

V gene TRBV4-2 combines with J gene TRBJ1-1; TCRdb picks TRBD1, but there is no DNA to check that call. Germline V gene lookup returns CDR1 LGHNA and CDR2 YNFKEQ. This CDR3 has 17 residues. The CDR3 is CASSQGWQGRDGTEAFF.

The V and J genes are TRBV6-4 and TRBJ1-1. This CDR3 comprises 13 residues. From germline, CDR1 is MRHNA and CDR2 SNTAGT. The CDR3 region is CASSEADNTEAFF.

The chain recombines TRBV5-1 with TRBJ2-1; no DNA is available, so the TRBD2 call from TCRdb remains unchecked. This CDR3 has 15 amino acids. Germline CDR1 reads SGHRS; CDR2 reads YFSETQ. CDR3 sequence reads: CASSFIFELENEQFF.

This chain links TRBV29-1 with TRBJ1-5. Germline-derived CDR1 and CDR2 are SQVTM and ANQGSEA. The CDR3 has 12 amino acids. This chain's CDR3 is CSVGWGDQPQYF. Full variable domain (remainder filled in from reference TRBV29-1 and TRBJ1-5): SAVISQKPSRDICQRGTSLTIQCQVDSQVTMMFWYRQQPGQSLTLIATANQGSEATYESGFVIDKFPISRPNLTFSTLTVSNMSPEDSSIYLCSVGWGDQPQYFGDGTRLSIL.

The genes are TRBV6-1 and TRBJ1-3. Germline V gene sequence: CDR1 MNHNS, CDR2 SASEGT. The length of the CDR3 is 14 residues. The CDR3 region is CASGGGGNGNTIYF.

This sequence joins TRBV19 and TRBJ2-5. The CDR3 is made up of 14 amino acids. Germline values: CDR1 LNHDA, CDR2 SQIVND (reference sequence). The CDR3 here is CASSEYRGHETQYF.

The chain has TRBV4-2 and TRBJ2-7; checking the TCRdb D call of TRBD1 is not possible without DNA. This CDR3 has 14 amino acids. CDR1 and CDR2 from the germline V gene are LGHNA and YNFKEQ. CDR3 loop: CASSQVDRNYEQYF.

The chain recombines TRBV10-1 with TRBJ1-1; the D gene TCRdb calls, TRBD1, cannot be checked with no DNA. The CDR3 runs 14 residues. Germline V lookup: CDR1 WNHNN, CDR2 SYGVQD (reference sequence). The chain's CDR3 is CASSRDRVSTEAFF.

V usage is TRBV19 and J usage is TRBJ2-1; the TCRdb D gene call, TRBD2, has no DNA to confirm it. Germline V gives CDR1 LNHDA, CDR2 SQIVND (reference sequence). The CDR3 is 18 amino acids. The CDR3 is CASSIDQGSTTQYNEQFF. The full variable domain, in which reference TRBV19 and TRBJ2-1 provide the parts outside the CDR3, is DGGITQSPKYLFRKEGQNVTLSCEQNLNHDAMYWYRQDPGQGLRLIYYSQIVNDFQKGDIAEGYSVSREKKESFPLTVTSAQKNPTAFYLCASSIDQGSTTQYNEQFFGPGTRLTVL.

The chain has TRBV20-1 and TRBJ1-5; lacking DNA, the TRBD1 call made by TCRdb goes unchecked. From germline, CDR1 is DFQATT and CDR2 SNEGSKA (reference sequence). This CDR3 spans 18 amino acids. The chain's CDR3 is CSASHSPGTGGVKEPQHF.

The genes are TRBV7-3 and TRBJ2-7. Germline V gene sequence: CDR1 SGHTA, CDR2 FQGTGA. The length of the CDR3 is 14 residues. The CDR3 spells CASSLSASLHEQYF.

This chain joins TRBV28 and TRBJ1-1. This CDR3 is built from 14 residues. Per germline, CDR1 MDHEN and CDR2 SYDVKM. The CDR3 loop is CASSLRPMNTEAFF.

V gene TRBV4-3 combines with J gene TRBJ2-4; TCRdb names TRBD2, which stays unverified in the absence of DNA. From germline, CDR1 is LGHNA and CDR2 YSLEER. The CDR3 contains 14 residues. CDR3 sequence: CASSQVRGGSIQYF.

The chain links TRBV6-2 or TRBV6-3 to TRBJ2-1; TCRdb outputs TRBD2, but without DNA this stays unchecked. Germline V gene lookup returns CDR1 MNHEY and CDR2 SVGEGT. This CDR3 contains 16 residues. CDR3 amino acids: CASSSAGTSGRVEQFF.

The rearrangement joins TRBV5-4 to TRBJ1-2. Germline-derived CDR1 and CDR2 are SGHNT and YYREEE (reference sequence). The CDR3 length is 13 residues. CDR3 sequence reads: CASSWDTNYGYTF.